These 8 T cell receptor beta chains share one sample of origin, sequenced in a study of shared clonotypes between healthy human individuals (dated by TCRdb to about 2020). The library came from the immunoSEQ multiplex PCR assay. TCRdb re-hosts the immuneACCESS table, in-frame sequences only. Its copies lack some clones; in the studies checked, an unresolved V gene accounts for under half of them, and the cause for the rest is not known. For this sample there are fewer than 650,000 clones; over 60% appear just once. Of the sample, about an eighth falls within the top ten clones. The material sequenced was PBMCs. These receptors all stem from a woman aged 40 to 50 in good health. Some clones in this sample may be carry-over from other donors' samples.

This sequence joins TRBV19 and TRBJ1-1, with D possibly being TRBD1 (6 bases). Germline V gives CDR1 LNHDA, CDR2 SQIVND (reference sequence). Trimming shortened V by 4 bases and J by 11 bases, and 11 bases separated the two germline ends. The CDR3 has 11 residues. The CDR3 coding sequence is TGTGCCAGTAGTAAGGGGGGAACCGCTTTCTTT. Protein sequence: CASSKGGTAFF.

The rearrangement links TRBV30 to TRBJ1-1; D is ambiguous. Per germline, CDR1 GTSNPN and CDR2 SVGIG (reference sequence). V lost 5 bases to trimming and J lost 1 base, with 8 bases between them. The CDR3 runs to 12 residues. DNA for the CDR3: TGTGCCTGGGGCCCATGGAACACTGAAGCTTTCTTT. Translating it yields CAWGPWNTEAFF.

Only a few counts were recorded for this clone. The chain carries TRBV6-1 and TRBJ1-1; possible D gene TRBD1, 5 bases. Germline V gives CDR1 MNHNS, CDR2 SASEGT. The CDR3 is made up of 14 amino acids. V lost 3 bases to trimming and J lost 1 base, with 9 bases between them. Here the CDR3 reads CASSDRTSNTEAFF. The DNA of the CDR3 is TGTGCCAGCAGTGATAGGACATCGAACACTGAAGCTTTCTTT.

This clone was observed a handful of times. The chain couples TRBV5-1 to TRBJ1-3; tentative D call: TRBD1 (5 bases). The V gene's germline CDR1 is SGHRS and CDR2 YFSETQ. V dropped 0 bases and J dropped 4 bases, with 11 bases sitting between them. This CDR3 contains 15 residues. CDR3: CASSLEGTYGNTIYF. CDR3 coding DNA: TGCGCCAGCAGCTTGGAGGGGACGTACGGAAACACCATATATTTT.

This chain joins TRBV28 and TRBJ2-1; 10 nucleotides match TRBD2. CDR3 length equals 16 residues. CDR1 is MDHEN, CDR2 SYDVKM, per germline. The junction had 6 bases not matched to a gene; V was cut back by 5 bases and J by 2 bases. The CDR3 sequence is CASSTPSGSPYNEQFF. CDR3 nucleotides: TGTGCCAGCAGTACCCCTAGCGGGAGTCCCTACAATGAGCAGTTCTTC.

V and J are TRBV7-3 and TRBJ2-2; 7 positions agree with TRBD1. Losses at the gene ends were 1 base for V and 3 bases for J; bases not matched to a gene: 2. Germline loops: CDR1 SGHTA, CDR2 FQGTGA. This CDR3 is built from 15 residues. The CDR3 loop is CASSLNQGDTGELFF. In nucleotides, the CDR3 is TGTGCCAGCAGCTTAAATCAGGGGGACACCGGGGAGCTGTTTTTT. The variable domain in full, with the rest retrieved from reference TRBV7-3 and TRBJ2-2, is GAGVSQTPSNKVTEKGKYVELRCDPISGHTALYWYRQSLGQGPEFLIYFQGTGAADDSGLPNDRFFAVRPEGSVSTLKIQRTERGDSAVYLCASSLNQGDTGELFFGEGSRLTVL.

This chain connects TRBV4-2 to TRBJ2-1; 8 bases line up with TRBD2. J gave up 8 bases and V 0 bases, and 9 bases lay outside the gene matches. CDR1 is LGHNA, CDR2 YNFKEQ, per germline. There are 16 residues in the CDR3. The CDR3 DNA sequence: TGTGCCAGCAGCCAAGATCAAGCGGGAGAGGGCTATGAGCAGTTCTTC. Its translation is CASSQDQAGEGYEQFF.

J is TRBJ1-2 and V is TRBV28; D unclear. The CDR3 runs 12 residues. Trimming shortened V by 9 bases and J by 0 bases, and 8 bases separated the two germline ends. Looked up from germline, CDR1 is MDHEN and CDR2 is SYDVKM. In DNA form, the CDR3 reads TGTGCCAGTGGCACTTCTAACTATGGCTACACCTTC. Its translation: CASGTSNYGYTF.